Presented here are 6 T cell receptor beta chains from one specimen sequenced in a study of CD8+CD57+ T cells in acquired aplastic anemia. Genomic DNA templated the TCR beta VDJ and CDR3 profiling. TCRdb fed the reads into MiXCR, producing one record per CDR3 protein. Here the sample spans around 150,000 distinct CDR3 sequences, around 45% being singletons. Sequences were obtained from sorted CD4+, CD8+, or CD8+CD57+ T cells (not recorded which) from PBMCs. All receptors come from a human donor in good health.

This clonotype was seen many times. This chain uses TRBV11-2 with TRBJ1-2, with TRBD1 identical over 9 bases. The germline gives CDR1 SGHAT, CDR2 FQNNGV. The CDR3 has 14 amino acids. Trimming at V came to 4 bases and at J to 8 bases, leaving 8 bases not matched to a gene. The CDR3 reads CASSSAGTGYGYTF. DNA of the CDR3: TGTGCCAGCAGCTCGGCCGGGACAGGGTACGGCTACACCTTC.

V gene TRBV2 combines with J gene TRBJ1-2; no reliable D call. The length of the CDR3 is 13 residues. Germline V gene data show CDR1 as SNHLY and CDR2 as FYNNEI. The V gene lost 10 bases and the J gene lost 5 bases, with 17 bases spanning the gap. The DNA of the CDR3 is TGTGCCACCTCGCAGGTGGGTGTTTATGGCTACACCTTC. It codes for CATSQVGVYGYTF.

This clonotype was detected once. This chain links TRBV24-1 with TRBJ1-1; D unclear. The CDR3 covers 13 residues. Trimming left V 5 bases short and J 3 bases short, with 9 bases between. The germline CDR1 and CDR2 sequences are KGHDR and SFDVKD. CDR3 sequence reads: CATSGSLYTEAFF. The CDR3 nucleotides read TGTGCCACCAGTGGTTCTTTGTACACTGAAGCTTTCTTT.

Comment on this clonotype: A single base separates this from a much larger clone, so it may be a read error. Without the conserved terminal phenylalanine or tryptophan, this CDR3 likely stems from a read error. This chain links TRBV3-1 with TRBJ2-7, with 7 positions matching TRBD1. Germline V gives CDR1 LGHDT, CDR2 YNNKEL (reference sequence). This CDR3 is built from 16 residues. Trimming removed 4 bases from V and 7 bases from J; junction bases left unmatched: 16. The CDR3 DNA follows: TGTGCCAGCAGCCTATCCAGCTTGGACAGGTCTGGTGAGCAGTACATC. It codes for CASSLSSLDRSGEQYI.

This chain uses TRBV10-3 with TRBJ2-7, with 7 bases that match TRBD1. Germline values: CDR1 ENHRY, CDR2 SYGVKD. The CDR3 runs 15 residues. Germline trimming cut 5 bases from V and 3 bases from J; bases unmatched to any gene: 10. Here the CDR3 DNA reads TGTGCCATCAGTCAATACGGACAGGCCGGCTACGAGCAGTACTTC. It codes for CAISQYGQAGYEQYF.

This clonotype was recorded at least ten times. V and J are TRBV20-1 and TRBJ1-5; D is undetermined. The ends were cut back, 4 bases at V and 0 bases at J, with 10 bases in the middle. The CDR3 has 14 residues. CDR1 DFQATT and CDR2 SNEGSKA come from the germline V gene (reference sequence). CDR3 nucleotides: TGCAGTGCTACCGGACTGATTAGCAATCAGCCCCAGCATTTT. It yields the protein CSATGLISNQPQHF.